The next 20 T cell receptor beta chains were all read from a single sample in a study of blood T cells in healthy people across ages. A second PCR, run for about 7 to 11 cycles, used a sample-barcoded 5' primer plus a J-beta primer mix. Using its own MiXCR run on the 5' RACE reads, TCRdb lists one record per CDR3 protein. The data contain about 640,000 distinct CDR3 sequences, 58% of them singletons. Sequencing was performed on blood. Receptor source: a man aged 55 to 70 in good health.

The gene calls are TRBV6-5 and TRBJ2-4; 8 bases map to TRBD1. The J call may be in error: the DNA end matches TRBJ2-7 better. The CDR3 contains 14 residues. CDR1 and CDR2 from the germline V gene are MNHEY and SVGAGI. CDR3 loop: CASATGQGISEQYF. Here the CDR3 DNA reads TGTGCCAGCGCCACAGGACAGGGAATTTCCGAGCAGTACTTC.

The chain combines TRBV18 with TRBJ1-2; possible D gene TRBD1, 5 bases. This CDR3 comprises 14 residues. The ends were cut back, 1 base at V and 3 bases at J, with 9 bases in the middle. Germline CDR1 reads KGHSH; CDR2 reads LQKENI. CDR3 residues: CASSPQGIDYGYTF. The CDR3 DNA sequence: TGTGCCAGCTCACCACAGGGGATTGACTATGGCTACACCTTC. Using reference TRBV18 and TRBJ1-2 for the parts outside the CDR3, the full variable domain is NAGVMQNPRHLVRRRGQEARLRCSPMKGHSHVYWYRQLPEEGLKFMVYLQKENIIDESGMPKERFSAEFPKEGPSILRIQQVVRGDSAAYFCASSPQGIDYGYTFGSGTRLTVV.

This chain uses TRBV4-2 with TRBJ1-2; D is unresolved. CDR1 and CDR2 (germline): LGHNA, YNFKEQ. The CDR3 length is 14 residues. Trimming removed 1 base at V and 4 bases at J, with 10 bases between. Written as DNA, the CDR3 is TGTGCCAGCAGCCAAGCAGGTCCCCTCTATGGCTACACCTTC. Its translation: CASSQAGPLYGYTF.

This chain links TRBV29-1 with TRBJ2-7; 11 bases fit TRBD1. J gave up 0 bases and V 6 bases, and 4 bases lay outside the gene matches. CDR3 length: 14 residues. From germline, CDR1 is SQVTM and CDR2 ANQGSEA. The CDR3, as DNA: TGCAGCGTCGGACAGGGGGCCAGCTCCTACGAGCAGTACTTC. It is translated as CSVGQGASSYEQYF.

Of note for this clonotype: At one end, the junction sequence differs from germline, possibly due to a read error. The chain joins TRBV29-1 to TRBJ1-1; D call uncertain. CDR3 length: 12 amino acids. Germline values: CDR1 SQVTM, CDR2 ANQGSEA. This chain's CDR3 is CSVEGGNTKAFF. The CDR3 DNA reads as TGCAGCGTTGAGGGAGGGAACACTAAAGCTTTCTTT.

This clonotype was observed a single time. The chain combines TRBV29-1 with TRBJ2-5; a possible D gene is TRBD2 (5 bases). This CDR3 region has 13 residues. Trimming took 6 bases from V and 5 from J, leaving 16 bases between them. CDR1 SQVTM and CDR2 ANQGSEA come from the germline V gene. For the CDR3, the DNA is TGCAGCGTGAGGGCTACCCGTGGGGAGACCCAGTACTTC. Its protein product is CSVRATRGETQYF.

As concerns this clonotype: The junction shows a germline mismatch at one end, possibly a read error. CDR3 bases: TGTGCCGGCAGAAGACCGGGCCTTTCCTACGAGCAGTACTTC. Protein: CAGRRPGLSYEQYF. The chain uses TRBV27 and TRBJ2-7; D not resolved. The CDR3 is made up of 14 amino acids. The germline CDR1 and CDR2 sequences are MNHEY and SMNVEV (reference sequence).

The chain combines TRBV20-1 with TRBJ2-1; D is perhaps TRBD2 (5 bases). The ends were cut back, 0 bases at V and 3 bases at J, with 15 bases in the middle. Germline-derived CDR1 and CDR2 are DFQATT and SNEGSKA (reference sequence). The CDR3 runs 16 residues. CDR3 sequence (DNA): TGCAGTGCTAGAGATCTCCTTCAGCGGAACTACAATGAGCAGTTCTTC. It yields the protein CSARDLLQRNYNEQFF.

The chain recombines TRBV4-1 with TRBJ2-1, with 11 bases matching TRBD2. J lost 10 bases, V lost 2 bases, and 13 bases had no gene match. CDR1 and CDR2 (germline): MGHRA, YSYEKL. The CDR3 runs 17 residues. The CDR3 bases are TGCGCCAGCAGCCAATTCCTGACTAGCGGGATCTCCTACGAGCAGTTCTTC. Its translation is CASSQFLTSGISYEQFF.

A few counts support this clonotype. The chain has TRBV5-1 and TRBJ2-3; no clear D. V shed 0 bases and J shed 0 bases, with 8 bases lying between them. This CDR3 has 15 amino acids. In germline, CDR1 is SGHRS, CDR2 YFSETQ. CDR3 region: CASSLASPSTDTQYF. The CDR3 bases are TGCGCCAGCAGCTTGGCCTCGCCAAGCACAGATACGCAGTATTTT.

The chain links TRBV5-1 to TRBJ2-3; the match to TRBD1 covers 10 bases. This CDR3 is built from 15 residues. Losses at the gene ends were 4 bases for V and 4 bases for J; bases not matched to a gene: 6. From germline, CDR1 is SGHRS and CDR2 YFSETQ. The CDR3 sequence: CASSPGTGDADTQYF. CDR3 bases: TGCGCCAGCAGCCCCGGGACAGGGGACGCAGATACGCAGTATTTT.

This clonotype has only a few counts. The chain recombines TRBV4-2 with TRBJ1-5; no firm D call. CDR1 LGHNA and CDR2 YNFKEQ come from the germline V gene. The CDR3 consists of 15 residues. Trimming removed 1 base at V and 1 base at J, with 8 bases between. DNA for the CDR3: TGTGCCAGCAGCCAAGGAGAATTCAGCAATCAGCCCCAGCATTTT. Translation: CASSQGEFSNQPQHF.

The chain has TRBV6-5 and TRBJ2-3; 9 bases match TRBD2. This CDR3 comprises 16 residues. Germline assignment: CDR1 MNHEY and CDR2 SVGAGI. V dropped 0 bases and J dropped 4; count of bases not matched to a gene: 5. The CDR3 protein is CASSYSEASGADTQYF. CDR3 DNA sequence: TGTGCCAGCAGTTACTCGGAGGCTAGCGGGGCAGATACGCAGTATTTT.

This chain connects TRBV5-1 to TRBJ2-5; D perhaps matches TRBD1 (6 bases). Judging by the DNA end, TRBJ2-7 fits better; the J call may be wrong. The CDR3 is 14 amino acids. Germline V gene sequence: CDR1 SGHRS, CDR2 YFSETQ. Written as DNA, the CDR3 is TGCGCCAGCAGCCCAGGGCCACAGGGTTCCGAGCAGTACTTC. This sequence encodes CASSPGPQGSEQYF.

This clonotype appeared a few times. Compared with germline, one end of the junction differs, possibly owing to a read error. The J gene is TRBJ2-3, the V gene TRBV5-1; D gene ambiguous. This CDR3 has 12 amino acids. Per germline, CDR1 SGHRS and CDR2 YFSETQ. The CDR3: CASSLSEDTQYF. CDR3 DNA: TGTGCCAGCAGTTTAAGTGAGGATACGCAGTATTTT.

The genes are TRBV5-1 and TRBJ2-1, with D unresolved. Per germline, CDR1 SGHRS and CDR2 YFSETQ. Trimming removed 4 bases at V and 0 bases at J, with 14 bases between. CDR3 length equals 16 residues. In DNA form, the CDR3 reads TGCGCCAGCAGCCGGCGCGTGGCCTTCTCCTACAATGAGCAGTTCTTC. Translation: CASSRRVAFSYNEQFF.

This chain's CDR3 is CSADFPTGRRNVRNQPQHF. The CDR3 nucleotides read TGCAGTGCCGATTTCCCGACAGGGCGACGCAATGTGCGCAATCAGCCCCAGCATTTT. V gene TRBV20-1 combines with J gene TRBJ1-5; 7 bases fit TRBD1. This CDR3 spans 19 amino acids. V shed 6 bases and J 2 bases; nucleotides not matched to a gene: 22. Germline CDR1 reads DFQATT; CDR2 reads SNEGSKA (reference sequence).

About this clonotype: A much larger clone differs from this one at a single base, so this may be a read error. The gene calls are TRBV2 and TRBJ2-1, with TRBD1 matching 7 bases. The CDR3 consists of 15 residues. V was clipped by 6 bases and J by 0 bases; unmatched bases: 5. Germline lookup yields CDR1 SNHLY and CDR2 FYNNEI. CDR3 residues: CASRPRQGSYNEQFF. DNA of the CDR3: TGTGCCAGCAGACCTCGACAGGGCTCCTACAATGAGCAGTTCTTC.

With respect to this clonotype: A much larger clonotype is one base distant, so this may be a read error. The chain has TRBV25-1 and TRBJ2-2, with D unclear. The CDR3 is made up of 15 amino acids. CDR1 is MGHDK, CDR2 SYGVNS, per germline. The CDR3 DNA reads TGTGCCAACAGTGATGCCGGCGGCATAACCGGGGAGCTGTTTTTT. Its protein is CANSDAGGITGELFF. Drawing the rest from reference TRBV25-1 and TRBJ2-2, the complete variable domain is EADIYQTPRYLVIGTGKKITLECSQTMGHDKMYWYQQDPGMELHLIHYSYGVNSTEKGDLSSESTVSRIRTEHFPLTLESARPSHTSQYLCANSDAGGITGELFFGEGSRLTVL.

The rearrangement links TRBV4-1 to TRBJ2-1; D not resolved. The CDR3 loop spans 14 amino acids. Per germline, CDR1 MGHRA and CDR2 YSYEKL. Trimming left V 2 bases short and J 3 bases short, with 8 bases between. As DNA, the CDR3 is TGCGCCAGCAGCCAAAGGCAGGACTACAATGAGCAGTTCTTC. It encodes CASSQRQDYNEQFF.